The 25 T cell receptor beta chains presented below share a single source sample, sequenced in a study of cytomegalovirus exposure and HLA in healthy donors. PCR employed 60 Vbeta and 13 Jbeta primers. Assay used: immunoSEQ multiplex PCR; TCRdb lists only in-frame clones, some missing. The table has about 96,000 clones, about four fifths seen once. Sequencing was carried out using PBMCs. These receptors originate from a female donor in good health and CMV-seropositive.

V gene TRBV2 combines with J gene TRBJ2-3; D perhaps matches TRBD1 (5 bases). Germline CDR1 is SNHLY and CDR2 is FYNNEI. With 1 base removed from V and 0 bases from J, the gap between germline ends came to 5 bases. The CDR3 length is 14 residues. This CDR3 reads CASSEGQSTDTQYF. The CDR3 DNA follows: TGTGCCAGCAGTGAAGGACAGAGCACAGATACGCAGTATTTT.

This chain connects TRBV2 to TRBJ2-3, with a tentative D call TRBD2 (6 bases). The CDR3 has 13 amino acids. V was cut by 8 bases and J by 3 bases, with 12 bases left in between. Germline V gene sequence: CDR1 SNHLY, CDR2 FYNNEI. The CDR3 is CASLGTFTDTQYF. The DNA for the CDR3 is TGTGCCAGCCTTGGGACTTTTACAGATACGCAGTATTTT.

The DNA of the CDR3 is TGTGCCAGCAGTTCCGGGACACTCACTGAAGCTTTCTTT. Encoded protein: CASSSGTLTEAFF. The chain joins TRBV28 to TRBJ1-1; TRBD1 might be the D (6 bases). The V gene's germline CDR1 is MDHEN and CDR2 SYDVKM. The V and J ends lost 4 bases and 4 bases respectively, with 10 bases between them. The length of the CDR3 is 13 residues.

CDR3 loop: CASSQTPIGLAGAYEQYF. The CDR3 DNA follows: TGCGCCAGCAGCCAAACGCCAATCGGACTAGCGGGAGCCTACGAGCAGTACTTC. This chain uses TRBV4-1 with TRBJ2-5; 13 bases map to TRBD2. The J call is in doubt because the DNA end fits TRBJ2-7 better. This CDR3 spans 18 amino acids. The germline V gene has CDR1 MGHRA and CDR2 YSYEKL.

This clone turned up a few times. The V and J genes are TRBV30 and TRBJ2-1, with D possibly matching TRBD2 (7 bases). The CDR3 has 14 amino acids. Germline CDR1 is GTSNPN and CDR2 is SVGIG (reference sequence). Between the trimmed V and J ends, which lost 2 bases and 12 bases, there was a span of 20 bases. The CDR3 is CAWSIVGGGVGQFF. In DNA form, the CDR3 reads TGTGCCTGGAGTATAGTGGGAGGGGGTGTAGGGCAGTTCTTC. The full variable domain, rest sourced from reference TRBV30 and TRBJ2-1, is SQTIHQWPATLVQPVGSPLSLECTVEGTSNPNLYWYRQAAGRGLQLLFYSVGIGQISSEVPQNLSASRPQDRQFILSSKKLLLSDSGFYLCAWSIVGGGVGQFFGPGTRLTVL.

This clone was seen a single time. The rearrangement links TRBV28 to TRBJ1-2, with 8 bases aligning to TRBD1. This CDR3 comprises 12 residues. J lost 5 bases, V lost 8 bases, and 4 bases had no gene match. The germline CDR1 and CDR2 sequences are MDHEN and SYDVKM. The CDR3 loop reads CASRGTGYGYTF. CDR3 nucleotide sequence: TGTGCCAGCCGAGGGACAGGATATGGCTACACCTTC.

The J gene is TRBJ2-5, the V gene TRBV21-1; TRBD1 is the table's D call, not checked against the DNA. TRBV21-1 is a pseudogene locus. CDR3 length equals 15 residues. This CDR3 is CASSKKQTDQETQYF. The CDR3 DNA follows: TGTGCCAGCAGCAAAAAACAAACAGACCAAGAGACCCAGTACTTC.

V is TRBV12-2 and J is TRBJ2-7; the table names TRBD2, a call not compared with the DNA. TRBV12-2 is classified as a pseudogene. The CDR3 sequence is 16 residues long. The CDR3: CASRLGGGGLDYEQYF. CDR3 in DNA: TGTGCAAGTCGCTTAGGGGGCGGGGGCCTCGATTACGAGCAGTACTTC.

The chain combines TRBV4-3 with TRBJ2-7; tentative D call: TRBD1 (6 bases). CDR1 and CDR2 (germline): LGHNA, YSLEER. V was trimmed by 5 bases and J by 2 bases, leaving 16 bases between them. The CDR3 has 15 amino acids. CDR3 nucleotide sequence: TGCGCCAGCAGCTCACACAGGGACCCGACCTACGAGCAGTACTTC. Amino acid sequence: CASSSHRDPTYEQYF.

CDR3 region: CAWSVSPGAEQYF. The CDR3, as DNA: TGTGCCTGGAGTGTATCTCCAGGGGCAGAGCAGTACTTC. The chain recombines TRBV30 with TRBJ2-7, with D perhaps TRBD1 (6 bases). The length of the CDR3 is 13 residues. Deletions cut 0 bases from V and 7 bases from J, with 13 bases between. Germline V gene lookup returns CDR1 GTSNPN and CDR2 SVGIG (reference sequence).

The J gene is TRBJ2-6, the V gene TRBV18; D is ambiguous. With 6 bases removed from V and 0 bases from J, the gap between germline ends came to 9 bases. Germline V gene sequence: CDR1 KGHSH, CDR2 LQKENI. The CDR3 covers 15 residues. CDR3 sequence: CASSPRLSGANVLTF. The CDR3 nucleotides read TGTGCCAGCTCGCCGCGCCTCTCTGGGGCCAACGTCCTGACTTTC. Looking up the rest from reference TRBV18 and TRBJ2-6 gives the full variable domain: NAGVMQNPRHLVRRRGQEARLRCSPMKGHSHVYWYRQLPEEGLKFMVYLQKENIIDESGMPKERFSAEFPKEGPSILRIQQVVRGDSAAYFCASSPRLSGANVLTFGAGSRLTVL.

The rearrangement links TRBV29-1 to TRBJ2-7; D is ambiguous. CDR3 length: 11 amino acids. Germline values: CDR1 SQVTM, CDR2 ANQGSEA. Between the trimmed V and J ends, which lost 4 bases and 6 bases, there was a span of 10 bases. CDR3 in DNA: TGCAGCGTTGTCGTCCTTCTCGAGCAGTACTTC. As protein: CSVVVLLEQYF.

CDR3 sequence: CASSVTLAGGSSYNEQFF. CDR3 bases: TGTGCCAGCAGTGTTACCCTAGCGGGGGGGAGCTCCTACAATGAGCAGTTCTTC. V usage is TRBV2 and J usage is TRBJ2-1; the match to TRBD2 covers 12 bases. The junction had 7 bases not matched to a gene; V was cut back by 4 bases and J by 0 bases. The CDR3 loop spans 18 amino acids. Looked up from germline, CDR1 is SNHLY and CDR2 is FYNNEI.

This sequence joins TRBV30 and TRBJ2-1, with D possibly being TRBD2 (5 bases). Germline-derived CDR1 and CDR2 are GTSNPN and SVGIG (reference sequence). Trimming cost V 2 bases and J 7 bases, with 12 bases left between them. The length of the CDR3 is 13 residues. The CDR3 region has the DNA TGTGCCTGGAGTTCTAGCCCAGGAAATGAGCAGTTCTTC. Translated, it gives CAWSSSPGNEQFF.

Here the CDR3 DNA reads TGTGCCAGCCGGAGGGGGGGGAACACCGGGGAGCTGTTTTTT. Translating it yields CASRRGGNTGELFF. The chain uses TRBV7-8 and TRBJ2-2; D may be TRBD2 (7 bases). Germline lookup yields CDR1 SGHVS and CDR2 FQNEAQ. The CDR3 is 14 residues long. V shed 8 bases and J shed 1 base, with 11 bases lying between them.

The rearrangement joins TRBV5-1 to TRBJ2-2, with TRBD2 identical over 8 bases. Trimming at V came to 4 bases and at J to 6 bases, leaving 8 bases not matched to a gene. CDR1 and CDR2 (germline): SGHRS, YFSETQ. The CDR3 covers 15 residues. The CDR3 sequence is CASSPGRGLAGELFF. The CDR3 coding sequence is TGCGCCAGCAGCCCCGGGAGGGGATTAGCCGGGGAGCTGTTTTTT.

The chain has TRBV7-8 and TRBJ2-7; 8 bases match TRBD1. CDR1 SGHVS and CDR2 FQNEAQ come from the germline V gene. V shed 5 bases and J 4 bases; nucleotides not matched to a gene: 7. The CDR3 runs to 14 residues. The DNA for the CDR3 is TGTGCCAGCAGCGATTTGACAGGGGAATACGAGCAGTACTTC. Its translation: CASSDLTGEYEQYF.

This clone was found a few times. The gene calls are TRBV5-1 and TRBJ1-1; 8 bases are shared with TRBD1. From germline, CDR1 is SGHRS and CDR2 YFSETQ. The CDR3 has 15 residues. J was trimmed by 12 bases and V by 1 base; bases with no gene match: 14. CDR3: CASSLSQGAGEGTFF. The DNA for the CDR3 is TGCGCCAGCAGCTTGTCCCAGGGGGCTGGCGAGGGGACTTTCTTT. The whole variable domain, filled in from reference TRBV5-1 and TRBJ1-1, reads KAGVTQTPRYLIKTRGQQVTLSCSPISGHRSVSWYQQTPGQGLQFLFEYFSETQRNKGNFPGRFSGRQFSNSRSEMNVSTLELGDSALYLCASSLSQGAGEGTFFGQGTRLTVV.

CDR3 in amino acids: CASREASQETQYF. Written as DNA, the CDR3 is TGTGCCAGCAGGGAGGCCAGCCAAGAGACCCAGTACTTC. V and J are TRBV7-3 and TRBJ2-5; tentatively, D is TRBD2 (5 bases). Per the germline V gene, CDR1 is SGHTA and CDR2 is FQGTGA. The CDR3 totals 13 residues. The germline V and J ends were trimmed by 6 bases and 1 base, with 9 bases remaining between them.

CDR3 sequence: CASSWARGLNTEAFF. DNA for the CDR3: TGTGCCAGCAGCTGGGCGCGGGGGTTGAACACTGAAGCTTTCTTT. The rearrangement joins TRBV5-8 to TRBJ1-1, with D possibly matching TRBD1 (5 bases). The CDR3 sequence is 15 residues long. With 3 bases removed from V and 0 bases from J, the gap between germline ends came to 12 bases. Germline values: CDR1 SGHTS, CDR2 YDEGEE.

In DNA, the CDR3 is TGTGCCAGCAGTGAAGAAGCTTTAAGCTCCTACGAGCAGTACTTC. Its protein product is CASSEEALSSYEQYF. This rearrangement joins TRBV6-1 to TRBJ2-7; no reliable D call. Trimming removed 1 base at V and 0 bases at J, with 10 bases between. This CDR3 is 15 amino acids long. In germline, CDR1 is MNHNS, CDR2 SASEGT.

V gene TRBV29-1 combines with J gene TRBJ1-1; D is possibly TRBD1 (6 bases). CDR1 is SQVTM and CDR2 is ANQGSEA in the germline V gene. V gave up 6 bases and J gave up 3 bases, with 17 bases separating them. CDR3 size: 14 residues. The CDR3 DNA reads TGCAGCGTCCTAACAGGGTACGGGGACACTGAAGCTTTCTTT. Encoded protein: CSVLTGYGDTEAFF. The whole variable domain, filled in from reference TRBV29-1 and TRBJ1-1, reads SAVISQKPSRDICQRGTSLTIQCQVDSQVTMMFWYRQQPGQSLTLIATANQGSEATYESGFVIDKFPISRPNLTFSTLTVSNMSPEDSSIYLCSVLTGYGDTEAFFGQGTRLTVV.

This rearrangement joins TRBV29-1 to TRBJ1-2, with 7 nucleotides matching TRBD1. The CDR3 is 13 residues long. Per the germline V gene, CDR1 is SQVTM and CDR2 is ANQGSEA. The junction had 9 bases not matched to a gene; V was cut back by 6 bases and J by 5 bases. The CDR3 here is CSVYDRVPYGYTF. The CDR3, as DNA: TGCAGCGTATACGACAGGGTACCTTATGGCTACACCTTC.

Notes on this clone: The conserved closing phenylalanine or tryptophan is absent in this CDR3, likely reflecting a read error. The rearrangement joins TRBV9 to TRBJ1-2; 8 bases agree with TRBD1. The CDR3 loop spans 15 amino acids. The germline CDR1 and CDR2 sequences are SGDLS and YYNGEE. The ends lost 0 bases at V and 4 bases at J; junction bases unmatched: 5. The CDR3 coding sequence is TGTGCCAGCAGCGTAGCTACAGGGGGGACCTATGGCTACACCGTC. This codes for CASSVATGGTYGYTV.

The CDR3, as DNA: TGCGCCAGCAGCCAAGATCCCCGACAGGGGGCCCATGGCTACACCTTC. Translation gives CASSQDPRQGAHGYTF. The chain joins TRBV4-1 to TRBJ1-2; the match to TRBD1 covers 10 bases. The CDR3 length is 16 residues. V lost 0 bases to trimming and J lost 6 bases; unmatched junction nucleotides: 7. CDR1 is MGHRA, CDR2 YSYEKL, per germline.